This TCR beta chain derives from a study of cytomegalovirus exposure and HLA in healthy donors. Notes on this clone: Its antigen is currently unknown.

The V gene lost 5 bases and the J gene lost 0 bases, with 8 bases spanning the gap. The CDR3 is made up of 14 amino acids. In germline, CDR1 is SGHAT, CDR2 FQDESV (reference sequence). The study ran its PCR with 60 Vbeta and 13 Jbeta primers. TCRdb keeps only in-frame clones here, not all; method: immunoSEQ multiplex PCR. This table lists about 92,000 clones. Findings and limits, study-wide: TRBV6-2, TRBV6-3 and some other V segments were excluded as indistinguishable.

The source of this sequence is a man aged 50 to 59 in good health and CMV-seropositive. The chain recombines TRBV11-1 with TRBJ1-3, with D tentatively TRBD1 (6 bases). What was sequenced was PBMCs. The CDR3 region is CASSVQGSGNTIYF. The CDR3 nucleotides read TGTGCCAGCAGCGTACAGGGCTCTGGAAACACCATATATTTT.